This T cell receptor (beta chain) is from a study of blood T cell repertoires in COVID-19. Germline V gene sequence: CDR1 MDHEN, CDR2 SYDVKM. The CDR3 covers 14 residues. V lost 7 bases to trimming and J lost 4 bases, with 17 bases between them. Using immunoSEQ multiplex PCR, the repertoire was profiled, and TCRdb retains in-frame clones only, with some absent. In the table there are approximately 120,000 clones, 70% to 90% of which are singletons. Sequenced material: peripheral blood. This TCR derives from a woman in her forties or fifties who had recovered from COVID-19. The chain combines TRBV28 with TRBJ2-7, with a weak D call TRBD2 (6 bases). DNA for the CDR3: TGTGCCAGCACCTCGGACGGGGGATCGTACGAGCAGTACTTC. Its protein is CASTSDGGSYEQYF.